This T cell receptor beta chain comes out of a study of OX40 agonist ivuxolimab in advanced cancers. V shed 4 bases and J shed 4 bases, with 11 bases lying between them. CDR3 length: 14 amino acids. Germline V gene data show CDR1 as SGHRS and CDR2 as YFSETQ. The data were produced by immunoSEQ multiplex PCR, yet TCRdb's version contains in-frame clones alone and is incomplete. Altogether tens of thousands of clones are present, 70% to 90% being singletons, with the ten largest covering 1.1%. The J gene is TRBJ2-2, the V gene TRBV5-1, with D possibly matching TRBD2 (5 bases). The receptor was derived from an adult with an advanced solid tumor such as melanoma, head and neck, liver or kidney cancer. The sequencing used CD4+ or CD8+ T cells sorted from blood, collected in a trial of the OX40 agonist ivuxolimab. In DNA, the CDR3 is TGCGCCAGCAGCCGGACCCGGGGCACCGGGGAGCTGTTTTTT. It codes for CASSRTRGTGELFF.